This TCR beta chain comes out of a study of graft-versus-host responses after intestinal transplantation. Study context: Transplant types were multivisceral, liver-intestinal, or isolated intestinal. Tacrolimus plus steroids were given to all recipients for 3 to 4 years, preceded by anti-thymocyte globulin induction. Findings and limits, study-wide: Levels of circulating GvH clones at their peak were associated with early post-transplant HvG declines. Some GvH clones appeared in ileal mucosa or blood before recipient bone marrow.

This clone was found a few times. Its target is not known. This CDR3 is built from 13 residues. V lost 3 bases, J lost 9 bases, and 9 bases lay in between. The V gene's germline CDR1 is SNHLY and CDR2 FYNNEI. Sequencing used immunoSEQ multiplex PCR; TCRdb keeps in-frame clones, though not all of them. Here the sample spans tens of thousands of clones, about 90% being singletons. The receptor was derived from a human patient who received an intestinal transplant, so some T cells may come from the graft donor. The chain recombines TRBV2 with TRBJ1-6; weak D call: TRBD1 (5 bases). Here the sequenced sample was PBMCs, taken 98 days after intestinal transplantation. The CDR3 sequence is CASSEGRGSPLHF. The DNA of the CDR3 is TGTGCCAGCAGTGAGGGGAGGGGTTCACCCCTCCACTTT.